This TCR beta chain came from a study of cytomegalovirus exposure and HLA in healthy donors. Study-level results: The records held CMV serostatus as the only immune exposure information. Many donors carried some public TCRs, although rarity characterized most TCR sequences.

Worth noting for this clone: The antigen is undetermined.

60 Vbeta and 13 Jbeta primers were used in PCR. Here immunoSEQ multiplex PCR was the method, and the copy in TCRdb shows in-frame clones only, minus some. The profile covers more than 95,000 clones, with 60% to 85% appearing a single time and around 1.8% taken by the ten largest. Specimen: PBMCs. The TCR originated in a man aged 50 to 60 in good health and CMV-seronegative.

CDR3 sequence: CASSQDGFANYGYTF. The DNA of the CDR3 is TGCGCCAGCAGCCAAGACGGGTTCGCTAACTATGGCTACACCTTC. The chain employs TRBV4-3 and TRBJ1-2; D remains unclear. Germline CDR1 reads LGHNA; CDR2 reads YSLEER. The CDR3 runs 15 residues. V was pared by 0 bases and J by 0 bases, with 8 bases between.